This T cell receptor (beta chain) was profiled in a study of cytomegalovirus exposure and HLA in healthy donors (dated by TCRdb to 2015 to 2018). Concerning the study at large: An earlier analysis of about 560 of the donors reported 276 Gb of sequence data and 117 million unique TCR beta sequences obtained from around 190 million T cells. Of the 300 to 450 genotyped donors, approximately 81% were placed in the genetic ancestry cluster associated with self-reported Caucasian donors. Among approximately 370 genotyped donors of the cohort, an average of approximately 220,000 unique TCR beta nucleotide sequences was sequenced per donor, of which approximately 18% were non-productive. Typing coverage differed by locus: A, B, C, DRB1 and DQB1 were typed in about 620-630 donors, DQA1 in roughly 510, DPA1 in around 580, and DPB1 in just under 490. Using immunosequencing, the study profiled T cell repertoires from 500 to 800 subjects and related those repertoires to cytomegalovirus serostatus. Both class I and class II loci were covered by HLA typing, at four-digit resolution. Every repertoire in the discovery cohort had been generated on one and the same sequencing platform. Rather than drawing on any new phenotypic data, the later analysis identified candidate immune exposures from TCR beta sequences and the way those sequences occurred across donors. A later genetic analysis took genome-wide SNP genotypes for about 65% of the 666 donors and used that subset as a discovery cohort. An early release that covered some 640 HLA-typed donors contained 300 to 350 gigabases of sequencing data and roughly 84 million unique TCR sequences. A later analysis re-analyzed previously published TCR beta repertoires from 666 donors and added high-resolution HLA genotyping to study TCR occurrence patterns. Besides the first cohort of approximately 670 subjects, a separate validation cohort made up of 120 or so different subjects was used. The study aimed to test whether cataloging public T cell receptors could reveal signatures of past pathogen exposure. A few DR-DQ haplotypes were treated as single units for association and clustering because of strong linkage in the cohort. Donor age, sex, ethnicity and CMV serostatus were collected together with the repertoire data. The study combined high-throughput TCR immunosequencing, statistical association of individual TCRs with disease status, and machine learning to predict cytomegalovirus infection status. An earlier analysis of 587 of the donors applied high-throughput TCR beta sequencing to assess whether each TCR beta V gene segment acted as functional or pseudogenic.

In total, 500 to 700 healthy bone marrow donors made up the cohort. At the time of sampling, every cohort member was nominally healthy, though immune exposures that went unrecorded were likely present. The donor tested CMV seronegative and was one of the 352 seronegative cohort members. A peripheral blood sample was collected from each donor, and TCR beta sequencing was performed on peripheral blood mononuclear cells. Genomic DNA was extracted from the blood cell samples with the Qiagen DNeasy Blood Extraction Kit. The method was the immunoSEQ multiplex PCR assay. The multiplex PCR relied on a mix of 60 forward primers for TCR Vbeta segments and 13 reverse primers for TCR Jbeta segments. A multiplex PCR assay on genomic DNA amplified the CDR3 region of rearranged TCR beta genes. The Illumina HiSeq System was used to sequence the amplified TCR beta libraries as 87-base-pair reads. The authors processed their data as follows. A later analysis tallied around 80 million unique TCR beta chains across the 666 repertoires, and around 12 million of those chains were shared by two or more donors. A nearest-neighbor algorithm error-corrected the raw reads and collapsed the reads into unique sequences, merging closely related sequences to remove PCR and sequencing errors. V, D and J gene segments were assigned by aligning CDR3 sequences to IMGT reference sequences. For a sequence to be retained, a match of at least six nucleotides to both a V gene segment and a J gene segment was required. Rearrangements were called productive when the CDR3 lacked stop codons and stayed in frame with V and J; all others were non-productive. Following IMGT convention, CDR3 was defined as the stretch from the second conserved V-encoded cysteine up to the conserved J-encoded phenylalanine. The earlier analysis of some 540 of the donors excluded any sequence lacking an unambiguous match to a single V gene segment. An earlier analysis of fewer than 750 of the donors called V segments functional above 56.7% productive rearrangements and segregating when the between-donor standard deviation exceeded 5%. A statistical classification framework was built to diagnose cytomegalovirus status from the catalog of TCR beta chain sequences. A later analysis assigned V and J genes by comparing TCR nucleotide sequences with IMGT/GENE-DB human TR gene sequences. In a later analysis, CDR3 sequences and most-parsimonious VDJ recombination scenarios were assigned using the TCRdist pipeline. A later analysis defined each TCR beta chain by its CDR3 amino acid sequence plus V-gene family, and excluded reads lacking a unique V-gene family. In a later analysis, nearly 600 highly shared, low-generation-probability nucleotide sequences were removed to address suspected cross-contamination and a sequencing artifact. For each public chain, a later analysis derived a clonal expansion index from normalized ranks of inferred template counts within each repertoire. A later analysis computed generation probabilities with a VDJ recombination model fitted to out-of-frame rearrangements, and checked the results against IGoR. Hypergeometric tests were used in a later analysis to score TCR-TCR, TCR-HLA and TCR-CMV co-occurrence, with a repertoire-size bias correction applied to the TCR pairs. In a later analysis, false discovery rates were estimated by permuting HLA or CMV assignments 20 times. A later analysis grouped co-occurring TCRs with DBSCAN, adding TCRdist sequence similarity when clustering within HLA-allele-positive subsets. Repertoires with fewer than 30,000 or more than 120,000 public chains were left out of co-occurrence clustering, as were five repertoires with anomalous nucleotide sharing. TCRdb retrieved this table from immuneACCESS and kept in-frame rearrangements only. Not all clones are present; in checked studies, unresolved V genes account for under half, and no reason is known for the remainder. V and J calls and clone size are given by that table; D and trimming were obtained from the DNA. The sample profile shows more than 60,000 clones; more than 75% of them were found once. The ten largest clonotypes hold more than 2.5% of the sample.

What the authors observed across the whole study: In a later analysis, the rate of TCR association differed among HLA loci, with DRB1 alleles having the most associated TCRs and HLA-C alleles having the fewest. In the study, around 150 TCR beta chains were listed as associated with cytomegalovirus. It was suggested by the authors that the approach could potentially be generalized to other disease states and immunological phenotypes. Because the 87-base-pair reads could not distinguish some IMGT-functional V segments, including TRBV6-2 and TRBV6-3, those segments were excluded. A further reported finding was that TCR beta sequences accurately predicted the HLA-A and HLA-B alleles for most subjects in the first cohort. The classifier was reported to diagnose cytomegalovirus status with high specificity and sensitivity in both the original cohort and the validation cohort. About 17 rarely observed V segments, including chromosome 9 orphons, were excluded from the earlier analysis of several hundred of the donors because counts were too low. This cohort had only TCR beta chains sequenced, and the lack of alpha or paired-chain data limited which features could be detected. Broadly in line with IMGT annotations, most TCR beta V segments showed up in productive rearrangements about 87% or about 30% of the time in an earlier analysis of around 600 of the donors. In a later analysis, HLA-associated TCR beta chains showed more clonal expansion and lower generation probabilities than non-associated chains that were equally common. An association between a missense DCLRE1C variant and V-gene and J-gene trimming of TCR beta chains was found in a later genetic analysis and replicated in an independent cohort. Linkage disequilibrium might explain the correlated functional status among segregating V segments, but an unknown experimental factor could not be ruled out. A cluster of highly shared sequence variants was judged likely to represent a technical artifact of the sequencing pipeline. HLA typing was unavailable for some donors at each locus, so association tests used only the typed subset. Three of the identified cytomegalovirus-associated TCR beta chains were confirmed in vitro to be specific for cytomegalovirus antigens. Strong co-occurrence of HLA alleles, especially DR and DQ, made assigning TCR associations to individual alleles difficult. A later analysis found that most CMV-associated TCR beta chains appeared HLA-restricted, with HLA associations seemingly driven largely by CMV exposure. Across donors, most TCR sequences were observed very rarely, whereas some public TCRs were present in many individuals. Sequencing depth was assumed to be roughly uniform across donors in the presence/absence analyses, though that assumption may not hold. A later analysis associated roughly 17,000 TCR beta sequences with specific HLA alleles at a false discovery rate of 0.05. In a later analysis, several top co-occurrence clusters were reported to appear linked to parvovirus B19, influenza, CMV and Epstein-Barr virus. In a later genetic analysis, fewer N-insertions in productive TCRs were reported among donors in an Asian-associated ancestry cluster than the roughly 640-donor mean. Immune exposure information for the cohort was limited to CMV serostatus.

This clone came up a few times. It lacks a known antigen. No base quality information exists; no much larger clone differs at one position. CDR1 and CDR2 are read off the germline V gene as ENHRY and SYGVKD. The CDR3 covers 14 residues, taking in both the cysteine and the phenylalanine. The DNA shown is the 42-base CDR3, in frame from base 1. From V the trimming removes 5 bases and from J it removes 5 bases, while the gene matches leave 6 bases of the junction unaccounted for. Sequences were obtained from PBMCs. This clonotype was sampled from a man aged 18 to 29 in good health and CMV-seronegative. This chain is built from TRBV10-3 and TRBJ2-3, with 8 bases in between that match TRBD2. The sequenced DNA: TGTGCCATCAGTCTGAGCGGGGGCAGAGATACGCAGTATTTT. Protein translation: CAISLSGGRDTQYF.